The text below deals with one TCR beta chain. The clone's antigen remains unknown. No quality values exist for individual bases; no much larger clone is one base distant. Reading the label with the study, this specimen's time point is: individuals recovered from natural SARS-CoV-2 infection. This specimen comes from a study of Ad26.COV2.S vaccination and SARS-CoV-2 variants (dated by TCRdb to the early 2020s). With regard to the full study: The specificity and breadth of SARS-CoV-2-reactive T cell receptors after Ad26.COV2.S vaccination were assessed by TCRbeta repertoire sequencing. A total of 32 samples were included in the TCR-sequenced set, comprising 19 Ad26.COV2.S vaccine recipients, 5 placebo recipients and 8 SARS-CoV-2 convalescent individuals. What the research found in general, with its limitations: Substantial breadth of spike-specific CD8+ and CD4+ T cell responses was reported after vaccination. Compared with placebo recipients, Ad26.COV2.S recipients showed higher spike-specific TCR breadth (P = 0.0014). Vaccine and placebo recipients had similar non-spike TCR breadth, a finding consistent with the vaccine containing only spike. It was noted by the authors that total T cell responses may have been underestimated by the TCR breadth and depth analyses.

The immunoSEQ Assay was used to sequence TCRbeta CDR3 regions. After extraction, genomic DNA underwent amplification by bias-controlled multiplex PCR, followed by high-throughput sequencing. On the study's bioinformatics: To quantify the absolute abundance of each unique TCRbeta CDR3 region, sequences were collapsed and filtered. T cell fraction was estimated by normalization of TCRbeta template counts to usable DNA, with usable DNA being measured through amplification of reference genes present in all nucleated cells. Repertoire TCRs were annotated as SARS-CoV-2-specific when V gene, CDR3 amino acid sequence and J gene were exactly matched to a known reactive TCR set. The reference SARS-CoV-2 TCR set was obtained from MIRA and was filtered for enrichment in COVID-19-positive ImmuneCODE repertoires, whereby public or cross-reactive TCRs were removed. Using the MIRA antigens, annotated TCRs were further analysed by specific ORF or by position within an ORF. Breadth was defined as the number of annotated unique rearrangements divided by the total number of unique productive rearrangements, and depth was defined as the summed frequency of the annotated unique rearrangements. TCR breadth was compared between groups using two-sided Wilcoxon rank-sum tests. Sourced from immuneACCESS, this table was stored by TCRdb with only in-frame sequences that have V and J called. A share of the clones is absent; for the studies checked, an unresolved V gene accounts for under half, and the remainder has no known explanation. The DNA was the basis for D and trimming; V, J and clone size are from that table. The sample table shows about 350,000 clones, and about 91% are seen once. Of the sample, under 5% is held by the ten largest clones.

For CDR1 and CDR2, the germline V gene lists SGHRS and YFSETQ. The CDR3 covers 15 residues, taking in both the cysteine and the phenylalanine. CDR3 DNA is the only sequence kept; it has 45 bases, read in frame from the first base. The germline ends are 13 bases apart after V is trimmed by 0 bases and J by 5 bases. The clonotype was recovered from a human donor who had recovered from COVID-19. The chain is encoded by TRBV5-1 joined to TRBJ2-3; the D element could tentatively be TRBD1 or TRBD2, as 6 bases agree for each. Sequences were derived from peripheral blood, sampled after recovery from COVID-19. At the DNA level, the sequence is TGCGCCAGCAGCTTGGCCTCGGGGGCAGTAGATACGCAGTATTTT. The translation is CASSLASGAVDTQYF.